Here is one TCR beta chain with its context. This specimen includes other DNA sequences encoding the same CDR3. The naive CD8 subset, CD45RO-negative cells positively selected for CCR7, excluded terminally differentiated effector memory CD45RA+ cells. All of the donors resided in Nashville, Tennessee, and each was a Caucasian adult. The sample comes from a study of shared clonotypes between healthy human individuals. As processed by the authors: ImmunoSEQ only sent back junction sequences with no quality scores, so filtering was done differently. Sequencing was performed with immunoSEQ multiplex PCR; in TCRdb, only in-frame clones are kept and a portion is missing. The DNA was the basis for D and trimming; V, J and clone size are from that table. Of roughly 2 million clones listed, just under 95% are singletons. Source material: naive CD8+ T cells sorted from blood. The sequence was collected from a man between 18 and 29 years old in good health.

The CDR3 reads CASSVGGGEYNEQFF. The CDR3 DNA sequence: TGTGCCAGCAGCGTAGGCGGGGGGGAATACAATGAGCAGTTCTTC. V usage is TRBV9 and J usage is TRBJ2-1, with TRBD2 matching 9 bases. The CDR3 contains 15 residues. Germline V gene data show CDR1 as SGDLS and CDR2 as YYNGEE. The ends lost 0 bases at V and 4 bases at J; junction bases unmatched: 2.